This T cell receptor (beta chain) was profiled in a study of blood T cell repertoires in COVID-19. TCRdb's table, derived via immunoSEQ multiplex PCR, lists solely in-frame clones and lacks some. The table lists 350,000 to 450,000 clones, more than 85% of them singletons. V was clipped by 4 bases and J by 4 bases; unmatched bases: 11. The germline CDR1 and CDR2 sequences are SGHTS and YDEGEE. The CDR3 runs to 16 residues. The sequence was collected from a human donor in a cohort sampled during active COVID-19. The chain has TRBV5-8 and TRBJ2-5; the match to TRBD1 covers 9 bases. Sequenced: peripheral blood. In DNA form, the CDR3 reads TGTGCCAGCAGCCCCGGGACAGGGAAGGGGTTAGAGACCCAGTACTTC. Amino acid sequence: CASSPGTGKGLETQYF.